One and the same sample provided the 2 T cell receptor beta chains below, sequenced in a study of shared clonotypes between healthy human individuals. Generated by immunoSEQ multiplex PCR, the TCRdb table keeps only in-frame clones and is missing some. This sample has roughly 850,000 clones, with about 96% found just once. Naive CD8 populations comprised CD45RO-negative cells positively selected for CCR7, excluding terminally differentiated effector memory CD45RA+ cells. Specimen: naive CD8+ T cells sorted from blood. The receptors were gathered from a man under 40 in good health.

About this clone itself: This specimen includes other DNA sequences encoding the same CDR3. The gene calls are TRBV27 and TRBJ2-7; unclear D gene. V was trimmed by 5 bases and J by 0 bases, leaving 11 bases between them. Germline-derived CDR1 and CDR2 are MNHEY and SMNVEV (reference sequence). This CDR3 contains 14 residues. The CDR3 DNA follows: TGTGCCAGCAGTCTCGGACGGGTCTCCTACGAGCAGTACTTC. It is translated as CASSLGRVSYEQYF.

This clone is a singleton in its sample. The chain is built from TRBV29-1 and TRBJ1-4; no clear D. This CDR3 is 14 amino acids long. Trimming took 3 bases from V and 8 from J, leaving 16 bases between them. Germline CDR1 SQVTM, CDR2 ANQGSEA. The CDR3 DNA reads TGCAGCGTTGAGTACCGGGATACGAGCGAAAAACTGTTTTTT. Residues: CSVEYRDTSEKLFF.